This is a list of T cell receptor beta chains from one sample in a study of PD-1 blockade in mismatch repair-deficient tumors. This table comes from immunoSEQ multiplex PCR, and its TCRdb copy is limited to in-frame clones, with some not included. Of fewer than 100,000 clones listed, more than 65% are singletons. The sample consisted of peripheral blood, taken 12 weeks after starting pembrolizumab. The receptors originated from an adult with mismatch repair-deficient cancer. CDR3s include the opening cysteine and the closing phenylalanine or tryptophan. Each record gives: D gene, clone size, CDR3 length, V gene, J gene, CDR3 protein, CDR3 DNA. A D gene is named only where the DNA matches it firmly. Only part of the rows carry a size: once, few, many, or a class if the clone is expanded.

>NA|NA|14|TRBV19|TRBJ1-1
CASSIDSGGTEAFF
TGTGCCAGTAGTATAGATTCCGGCGGGACTGAAGCTTTCTTT
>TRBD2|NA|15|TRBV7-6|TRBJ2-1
CASSLLAAAYNEQFF
TGTGCCAGCAGCTTGCTAGCGGCGGCCTACAATGAGCAGTTCTTC
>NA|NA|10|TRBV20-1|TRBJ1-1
CSARGSKAFF
TGCAGTGCGAGGGGAAGTAAAGCTTTCTTT
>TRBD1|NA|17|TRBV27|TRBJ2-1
CASRLTVATGGFGEQFF
TGTGCCAGCAGGTTAACCGTTGCGACAGGGGGCTTTGGTGAGCAGTTCTTC
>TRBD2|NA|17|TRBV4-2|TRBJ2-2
CASSPNSGLASTGELFF
TGTGCCAGCAGCCCAAATTCGGGACTAGCCTCCACCGGGGAGCTGTTTTTT
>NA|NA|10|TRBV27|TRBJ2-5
CASSQETQYF
TGTGCCAGCAGCCAAGAGACCCAGTACTTC
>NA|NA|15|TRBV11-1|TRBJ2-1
CASSLAQASYNEQFF
TGTGCCAGCAGCTTAGCCCAGGCCTCCTACAATGAGCAGTTCTTC
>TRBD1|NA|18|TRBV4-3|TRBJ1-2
CASSQDLLRTGIAHGYTF
TGCGCCAGCAGCCAAGATCTCCTCAGGACAGGGATCGCTCATGGCTACACCTTC
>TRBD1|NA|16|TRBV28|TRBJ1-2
CASSLPGTGKGYGYTF
TGTGCCAGCAGTTTACCTGGGACAGGGAAGGGATATGGCTACACCTTC
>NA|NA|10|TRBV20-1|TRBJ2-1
CSAGYNEQFF
TGCAGTGCTGGGTACAATGAGCAGTTCTTC
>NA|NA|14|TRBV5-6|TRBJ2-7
CASSLGRSSYEQYF
TGTGCCAGCAGTCTCGGTCGGAGCTCCTACGAGCAGTACTTC
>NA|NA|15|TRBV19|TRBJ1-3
CASRGEGIGGNTIYF
TGTGCCAGTAGAGGAGAGGGAATCGGCGGAAACACCATATATTTT
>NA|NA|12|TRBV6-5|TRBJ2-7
CASSSQGYEQYF
TGTGCCAGCAGTTCACAAGGATACGAGCAGTACTTC
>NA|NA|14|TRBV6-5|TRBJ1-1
CASSYDRKNTEAFF
TGTGCCAGCAGTTACGACAGGAAGAACACTGAAGCTTTCTTT
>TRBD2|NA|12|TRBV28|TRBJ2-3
CASSGGTDTQYF
TGTGCCAGTAGCGGGGGCACAGATACGCAGTATTTT
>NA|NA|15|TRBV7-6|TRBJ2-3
CASSLGAGESDTQYF
TGTGCCAGCAGCTTAGGGGCAGGGGAATCAGATACGCAGTATTTT
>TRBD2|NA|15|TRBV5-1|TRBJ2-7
CASSWDRGVSNEQYF
TGCGCCAGCAGCTGGGACCGGGGGGTTAGTAACGAGCAGTACTTC
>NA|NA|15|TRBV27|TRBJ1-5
CATGRKAFSNQPQHF
TGTGCCACTGGCCGTAAGGCGTTTAGCAATCAGCCCCAGCATTTT
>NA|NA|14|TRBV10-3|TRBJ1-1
CAISESGGNTEAFF
TGTGCCATCAGTGAGTCCGGGGGGAACACTGAAGCTTTCTTT
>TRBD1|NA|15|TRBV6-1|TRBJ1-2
CASSFTGTDGGGYTF
TGTGCCAGCAGTTTTACCGGGACAGACGGCGGAGGCTACACCTTC
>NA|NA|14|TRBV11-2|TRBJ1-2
CASSPSDSLYGYTF
TGTGCCAGCAGCCCGTCGGACAGCCTCTATGGCTACACCTTC
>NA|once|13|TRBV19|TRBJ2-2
CASSLSKAGELFF
TGTGCCAGTAGTCTATCGAAGGCCGGGGAGCTGTTTTTT
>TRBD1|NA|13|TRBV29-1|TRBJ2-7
CSVIGQEYYEQYF
TGCAGCGTTATCGGACAGGAATACTACGAGCAGTACTTC
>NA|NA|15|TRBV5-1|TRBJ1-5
CASSLVPGPNQPQHF
TGCGCCAGCAGCTTGGTCCCAGGACCAAATCAGCCCCAGCATTTT
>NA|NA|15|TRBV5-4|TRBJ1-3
CASSLDSISGNTIYF
TGTGCCAGCAGCTTGGACAGCATCTCTGGAAACACCATATATTTT
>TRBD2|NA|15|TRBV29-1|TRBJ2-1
CSVGVEGLGAREQFF
TGCAGCGTCGGAGTAGAGGGACTAGGGGCTCGGGAGCAGTTCTTC
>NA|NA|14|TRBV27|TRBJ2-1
CASGFSLIYNEQFF
TGTGCCAGCGGATTTTCTTTGATTTACAATGAGCAGTTCTTC
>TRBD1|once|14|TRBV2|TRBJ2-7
CASSAGQPSYEQYF
TGTGCCAGCAGTGCGGGACAGCCGTCCTACGAGCAGTACTTC
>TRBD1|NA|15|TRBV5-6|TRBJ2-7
CASSLPGQGVWEQYF
TGTGCCAGCAGCTTACCGGGACAGGGGGTCTGGGAGCAGTACTTC
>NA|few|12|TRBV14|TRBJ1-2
CASSQSNYGYTF
TGTGCCAGCAGCCAGAGTAACTATGGCTACACCTTC
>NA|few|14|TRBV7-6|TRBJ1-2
CASSPRVDSYGYTF
TGTGCCAGCAGCCCGAGGGTGGACAGCTATGGCTACACCTTC
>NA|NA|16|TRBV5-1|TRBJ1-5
CASSLGPTGTNQPQHF
TGCGCCAGCAGCTTGGGCCCGACAGGAACCAATCAGCCCCAGCATTTT
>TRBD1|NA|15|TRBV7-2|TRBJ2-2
CASSLRGLNTGELFF
TGTGCCAGCAGCCTGAGGGGGCTGAACACCGGGGAGCTGTTTTTT
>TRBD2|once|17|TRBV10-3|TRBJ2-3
CAISPGLAGGPVDTQYF
TGTGCCATCAGTCCGGGACTAGCGGGAGGGCCGGTAGATACGCAGTATTTT
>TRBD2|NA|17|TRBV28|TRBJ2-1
CASRAGTSGPSGYEQFF
TGTGCCAGCAGAGCAGGGACTAGCGGGCCTTCAGGTTATGAGCAGTTCTTC
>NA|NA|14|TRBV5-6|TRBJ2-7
CASSMSAASYEQYF
TGTGCCAGCAGCATGTCCGCGGCCTCCTACGAGCAGTACTTC
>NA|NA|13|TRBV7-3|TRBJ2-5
CASSFGSQETQYF
TGTGCCAGCAGCTTCGGGAGCCAAGAGACCCAGTACTTC
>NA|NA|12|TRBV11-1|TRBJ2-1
CASTDGANEQFF
TGTGCCAGCACCGACGGCGCGAATGAGCAGTTCTTC
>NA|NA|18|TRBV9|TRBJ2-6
CASSAPRDPVVGANVLTF
TGTGCCAGCAGCGCGCCCCGGGACCCAGTAGTTGGGGCCAACGTCCTGACTTTC
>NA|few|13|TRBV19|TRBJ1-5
CASSVISNQPQHF
TGTGCCAGTAGCGTTATTAGCAATCAGCCCCAGCATTTT
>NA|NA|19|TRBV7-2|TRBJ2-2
CASSLAYSERATNTGELFF
TGTGCCAGCAGCTTAGCGTATTCGGAGCGGGCCACGAACACCGGGGAGCTGTTTTTT
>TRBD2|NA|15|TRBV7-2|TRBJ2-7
CASTPPGLGVREQYF
TGTGCCAGCACCCCCCCGGGACTAGGGGTTCGGGAGCAGTACTTC
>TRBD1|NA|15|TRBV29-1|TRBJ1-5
CSVLGQGATNQPQNF
TGCAGCGTCTTAGGACAGGGGGCAACCAATCAGCCCCAGAATTTT
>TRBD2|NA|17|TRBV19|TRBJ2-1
CASNNPSWSGAWNEQFF
TGTGCCAGTAACAACCCCTCATGGAGCGGGGCTTGGAATGAGCAGTTCTTC
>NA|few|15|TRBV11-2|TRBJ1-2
CASSSDRRENYGYTF
TGTGCCAGCAGCTCGGACCGCCGGGAGAACTATGGCTACACCTTC
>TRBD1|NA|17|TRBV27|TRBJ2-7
CASSLNRRDSRSYEQYF
TGTGCCAGCAGCCTAAATCGTCGGGACAGCCGCTCCTACGAGCAGTACTTC
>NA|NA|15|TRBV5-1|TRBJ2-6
CASSLGGIGANVLTF
TGCGCCAGCAGCTTGGGAGGGATCGGGGCCAACGTCCTGACTTTC
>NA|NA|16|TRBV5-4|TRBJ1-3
CASSLEAGLSGNTIYF
TGTGCCAGCAGCTTGGAGGCAGGGCTCTCTGGAAACACCATATATTTT
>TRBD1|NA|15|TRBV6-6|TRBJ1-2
CASSYRAGGLNGYTF
TGTGCCAGCAGTTACCGGGCAGGGGGCTTAAATGGCTACACCTTC
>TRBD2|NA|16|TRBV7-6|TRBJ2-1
CASSAPLGTSGNEQFF
TGTGCCAGCAGCGCTCCCCTCGGGACTAGCGGCAATGAGCAGTTCTTC
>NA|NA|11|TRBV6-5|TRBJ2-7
CASVGLEEQYF
TGTGCCAGTGTCGGGCTAGAGGAGCAGTACTTC
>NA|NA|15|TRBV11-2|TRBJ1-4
CASSLDPGTNEKLFF
TGTGCCAGCAGCTTAGACCCGGGAACGAATGAAAAACTGTTTTTT
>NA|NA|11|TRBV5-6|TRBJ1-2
CASSRGGGYTF
TGTGCCAGCAGCCGAGGAGGTGGCTACACCTTC
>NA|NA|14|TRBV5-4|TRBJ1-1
CASSSPSGRTEAFF
TGTGCCAGCAGCTCCCCCTCGGGCAGGACTGAAGCTTTCTTT
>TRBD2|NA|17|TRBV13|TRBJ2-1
CASSARLAGGPYNEQFF
TGTGCCAGCAGCGCCCGACTAGCGGGAGGCCCCTACAATGAGCAGTTCTTC
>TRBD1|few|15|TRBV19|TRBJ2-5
CASSIDATGTETQYF
TGTGCCAGTAGTATCGACGCGACAGGGACAGAGACCCAGTACTTC
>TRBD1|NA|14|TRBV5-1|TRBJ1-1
CASSSAGGATEAFF
TGCGCCAGCAGTTCGGCAGGGGGGGCCACTGAAGCTTTCTTT
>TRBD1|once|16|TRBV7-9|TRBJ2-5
CASRATGAPYQETQYF
TGTGCCAGCAGAGCCACAGGGGCCCCGTACCAAGAGACCCAGTACTTC
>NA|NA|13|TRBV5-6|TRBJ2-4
CASSLDPEGIQYF
TGTGCCAGCAGCTTGGACCCGGAAGGCATTCAGTACTTC
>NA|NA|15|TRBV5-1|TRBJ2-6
CASSFGSSGANVLTF
TGCGCCAGCAGCTTCGGGTCCTCTGGGGCCAACGTCCTGACTTTC